This note documents a single T cell receptor (beta chain) sequence. The target antigen is unknown. These data come from a study of T cell responses to AZD1222 COVID-19 vaccine. Study results and limitations: Mostly white British, mostly female donors; authors suggested clonal diversity may be underestimated. Rises in breadth and depth of Spike-specific TCRs came after two AZD1222 doses.

Sequenced by immunoSEQ multiplex PCR; TCRdb stores in-frame clones only, minus some. The sample yields roughly 120,000 clones, over 75% seen once. Looked up from germline, CDR1 is MDHEN and CDR2 is SYDVKM. The CDR3 contains 17 residues. Trimming shortened V by 10 bases and J by 0 bases, and 22 bases separated the two germline ends. The sequencing here drew on peripheral blood, taken on day 0 of MenACWY control vaccination. This chain connects TRBV28 to TRBJ2-1, with a weak D call TRBD2 (6 bases). This sequence was found in an adult in good health. In DNA form, the CDR3 reads TGTGCCATAAAAGGGTTCGGAGGGAAGAACTCCTACAATGAGCAGTTCTTC. Protein product: CAIKGFGGKNSYNEQFF. Combining the CDR3 with reference TRBV28 and TRBJ2-1 gives the whole variable domain DVKVTQSSRYLVKRTGEKVFLECVQDMDHENMFWYRQDPGLGLRLIYFSYDVKMKEKGDIPEGYSVSREKKERFSLILESASTNQTSMYLCAIKGFGGKNSYNEQFFGPGTRLTVL.